The 14 T cell receptor beta chains below all came from one sample that was sequenced in a study of vaccination and CD4 T cells after COVID-19 (dated by TCRdb to 2021 to 2024). Their cognate antigens are unknown. The sample's treatment or condition label, decoded: roughly ten-day PBMC culture with coronavirus spike peptide pools or control peptides (ViraFEST assay). The library was built by means of PCR. Sequencing used an Illumina iSeq 100. DNA from cultured CD4+ T cells was subjected to TCR sequencing with the Oncomine TCR Beta short-read assay at the Johns Hopkins FTIC core. In TCRdb, the public reads were trimmed at Q25 with fastp and aligned with MiXCR, with productive beta chains retained. For every CDR3 protein sequence, its rows merge into one entry that carries the most common genes and DNA. The sample yields approximately 15,000 distinct CDR3 sequences; around 37% were counted once. The ten biggest clones cover about 14% of the sample.

The sequencing input was cultured CD4+ T cells from blood. Receptor source: a human donor with COVID-19.

This chain links TRBV10-1 with TRBJ2-3, with 11 bases identical to TRBD2. The CDR3 has 16 amino acids. CDR1 and CDR2 from the germline V gene are WNHNN and SYGVQD (reference sequence). J lost 5 bases, V lost 0 bases, and 4 bases had no gene match. CDR3 in DNA: TGCGCCAGCAGTGAGTCGCTAGCGGGGGGTAAAGATACGCAGTATTTT. Its translation: CASSESLAGGKDTQYF.

This clonotype was seen only a few times. The chain uses TRBV27 and TRBJ2-1; TRBD2 aligns across 7 bases. The CDR3 runs 14 residues. Germline CDR1 and CDR2: MNHEY and SMNVEV (reference sequence). V trimming: 7 bases; J trimming: 4 bases; junction bases outside the gene matches: 7. The chain's CDR3 is CASISAGKYNEQFF. The CDR3 bases are TGTGCCAGCATCTCAGCGGGGAAGTACAATGAGCAGTTCTTC.

This sequence joins TRBV7-9 and TRBJ2-2; TRBD1 matches 7 bases. Germline-derived CDR1 and CDR2 are SEHNR and FQNEAQ (reference sequence). With V trimmed by 0 bases and J by 2 bases, 3 bases remained unmatched. This CDR3 is built from 16 residues. CDR3 region: CASSLATGVNTGELFF. The CDR3 nucleotides are TGTGCCAGCAGCTTAGCAACAGGGGTAAACACCGGGGAGCTGTTTTTT.

The rearrangement uses TRBV27 and TRBJ2-2; D is uncertain. The germline V gene has CDR1 MNHEY and CDR2 SMNVEV (reference sequence). Trimming shortened V by 3 bases and J by 7 bases, and 6 bases separated the two germline ends. There are 12 residues in the CDR3. The CDR3 loop is CASSFGVGELFF. CDR3 bases: TGTGCCAGCAGTTTTGGGGTCGGGGAGCTGTTTTTT.

The chain combines TRBV12-3 or TRBV12-4 with TRBJ2-1, with 10 bases aligning to TRBD2. J was trimmed by 4 bases and V by 6 bases; bases with no gene match: 6. The CDR3 loop spans 15 amino acids. In nucleotides, the CDR3 is TGTGCCAGCAGGAAACTAGCGGGGAAATACAATGAGCAGTTCTTC. Amino acids: CASRKLAGKYNEQFF.

This clonotype was found a few times. This sequence joins TRBV28 and TRBJ1-6, with D uncertain. The V and J ends lost 5 bases and 5 bases respectively, with 13 bases between them. Germline CDR1 reads MDHEN; CDR2 reads SYDVKM. The CDR3 has 15 residues. The DNA of the CDR3 is TGTGCCAGCAGTCTATACTCTTCCAATAATTCACCCCTCCACTTT. It codes for CASSLYSSNNSPLHF.

In its sample, this clonotype was seen a few times. The V gene is TRBV20-1, the J gene TRBJ2-3, with D possibly matching TRBD2 (5 bases). This CDR3 contains 12 residues. V was shortened by 6 bases and J by 6 bases, with 13 bases between the two germline ends. Germline CDR1 DFQATT, CDR2 SNEGSKA (reference sequence). The CDR3 DNA reads TGCAGTGCCACGGGGATCAGGGATACGCAGTATTTT. Its translation is CSATGIRDTQYF.

The gene calls are TRBV6-1 and TRBJ2-6, with 11 bases that match TRBD2. The CDR3 length is 17 residues. Germline values: CDR1 MNHNS, CDR2 SASEGT. Germline trimming cut 8 bases from V and 0 bases from J; bases unmatched to any gene: 6. The CDR3 sequence is CASLTSGGRSGANVLTF. In DNA, the CDR3 is TGTGCCAGCCTTACTAGCGGGGGCCGCTCTGGGGCCAACGTCCTGACTTTC.

A few counts support this clonotype. J is TRBJ2-3 and V is TRBV6-1, with TRBD1 as a possible D gene (5 bases). Germline CDR1 reads MNHNS; CDR2 reads SASEGT. The CDR3 spans 14 residues. V was shortened by 6 bases and J by 1 base, with 11 bases between the two germline ends. The CDR3 here is CASRAPTGTDTQYF. CDR3 coding DNA: TGTGCCAGCAGAGCCCCGACAGGCACAGATACGCAGTATTTT.

The CDR3 DNA is TGTGCCAGTATGGACGGGGGGCGGCTAGCGGGGACTCACAATGAGCAGTTCTTC. As protein: CASMDGGRLAGTHNEQFF. The rearrangement joins TRBV19 to TRBJ2-1, with TRBD2 matching 9 bases. CDR3 size: 18 residues. Trimming removed 7 bases from V and 5 bases from J; junction bases left unmatched: 18. Germline CDR1 and CDR2: LNHDA and SQIVND (reference sequence).

This clonotype was picked up a small number of times. The V gene is TRBV19, the J gene TRBJ1-1, with D tentatively TRBD1 (6 bases). V gave up 5 bases and J gave up 0 bases, with 13 bases separating them. Germline loops: CDR1 LNHDA, CDR2 SQIVND (reference sequence). The CDR3 is 15 amino acids. CDR3 DNA: TGTGCCAGTAGTCTCTTACAGGGCATGAACACTGAAGCTTTCTTT. Translating it yields CASSLLQGMNTEAFF.

The table lists this clonotype with a few counts. The chain links TRBV27 to TRBJ2-3, with 9 bases fitting TRBD1. The CDR3 loop spans 14 amino acids. With V trimmed by 7 bases and J by 2 bases, 4 bases remained unmatched. The germline V gene has CDR1 MNHEY and CDR2 SMNVEV (reference sequence). The chain's CDR3 is CASTRDRATDTQYF. The CDR3 bases are TGTGCCAGCACCCGGGACAGGGCCACAGATACGCAGTATTTT.

V usage is TRBV20-1 and J usage is TRBJ2-3; TRBD2 might be the D (5 bases). V was clipped by 0 bases and J by 3 bases, with 13 bases between them. CDR3 length equals 15 residues. The V gene's germline CDR1 is DFQATT and CDR2 SNEGSKA (reference sequence). The CDR3 loop is CSAREGSATTDTQYF. The DNA of the CDR3 is TGCAGTGCTAGAGAAGGTAGCGCGACTACAGATACGCAGTATTTT.

The genes are TRBV5-1 and TRBJ2-3; TRBD2 aligns across 8 bases. The V segment lost 3 bases and the J segment 0 bases; nucleotides outside the gene matches: 9. The CDR3 has 17 residues. Germline assignment: CDR1 SGHRS and CDR2 YFSETQ. This chain's CDR3 is CASSSQSRGDSTDTQYF. In DNA form, the CDR3 reads TGCGCCAGCAGCTCTCAATCGCGGGGGGATAGCACAGATACGCAGTATTTT.